This paragraph reports one T cell receptor beta chain. The sample belongs to a study of shared clonotypes between healthy human individuals. This CDR3 has 17 amino acids. CDR1 and CDR2 from the germline V gene are SNHLY and FYNNEI. V shed 4 bases, J shed 3 bases, and the junction held 9 bases outside the gene matches. The assay was immunoSEQ multiplex PCR, and TCRdb's table has in-frame clones only and misses some. The sample lists roughly 770,000 clones; 90% to 97% were seen once. Naive CD8 cells comprised CD45RO-negative, CCR7-positively selected cells, excluding terminally differentiated effector memory CD45RA+ cells.

The V call is TRBV2, the J call TRBJ2-3; 11 bases fit TRBD2. This receptor was identified in a man younger than 40 in good health. Material: naive CD8+ T cells sorted from blood. DNA of the CDR3: TGTGCCAGCAGTGTCTCAGGGACTAGCGGATTTACAGATACGCAGTATTTT. It translates to CASSVSGTSGFTDTQYF.